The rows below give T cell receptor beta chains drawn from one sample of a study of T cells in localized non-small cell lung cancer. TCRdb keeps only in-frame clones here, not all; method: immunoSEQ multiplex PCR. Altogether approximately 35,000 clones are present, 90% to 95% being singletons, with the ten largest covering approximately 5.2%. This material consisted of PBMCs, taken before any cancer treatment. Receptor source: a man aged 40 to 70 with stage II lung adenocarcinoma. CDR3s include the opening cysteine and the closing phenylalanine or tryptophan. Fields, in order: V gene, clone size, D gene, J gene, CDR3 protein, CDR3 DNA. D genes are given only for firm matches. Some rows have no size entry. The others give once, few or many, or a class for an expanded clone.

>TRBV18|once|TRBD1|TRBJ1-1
CASSRGQSNTEAFF
TGTGCCAGCTCACGGGGACAGAGCAACACTGAAGCTTTCTTT
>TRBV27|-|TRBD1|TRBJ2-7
CASSLSPQGVYEQYF
TGTGCCAGCAGTTTATCGCCACAGGGGGTTTACGAGCAGTACTTC
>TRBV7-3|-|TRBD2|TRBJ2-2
CASSFSGRTGELFF
TGTGCCAGCAGCTTTAGCGGGAGAACCGGGGAGCTGTTTTTT
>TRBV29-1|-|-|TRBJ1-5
CSARQDSNQPQHF
TGCAGCGCCCGACAGGATAGCAATCAGCCCCAGCATTTT
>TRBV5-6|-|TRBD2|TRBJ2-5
CASSLSSGRTGGETQYF
TGTGCCAGCAGCTTGTCTAGCGGGAGGACCGGGGGAGAGACCCAGTACTTC
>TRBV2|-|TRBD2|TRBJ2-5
CASEAGERRETQYF
TGTGCCAGCGAGGCGGGAGAACGGAGAGAGACCCAGTACTTC
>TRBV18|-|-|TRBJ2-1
CASSPSGTLGNEQFF
TGTGCCAGCTCACCAAGCGGGACATTAGGCAATGAGCAGTTCTTC
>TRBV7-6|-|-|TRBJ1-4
CASSSEISHSGDTNEKLFF
TGTGCCAGCAGCTCGGAAATATCACATTCAGGGGACACTAATGAAAAACTGTTTTTT
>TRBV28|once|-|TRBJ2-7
CASNDSYEQYF
TGTGCCAGCAACGACAGCTACGAGCAGTACTTC
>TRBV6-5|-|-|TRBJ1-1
CASSPGAAGDFAAFF
TGTGCCAGCAGCCCCGGGGCAGCAGGGGACTTTGCGGCTTTCTTT
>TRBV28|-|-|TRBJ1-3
CASSDLGNTIYF
TGTGCCAGCAGCGATCTAGGAAACACCATATATTTT
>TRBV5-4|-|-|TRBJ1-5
CASSRDASPEPQHF
TGTGCCAGCAGCCGTGATGCGAGTCCTGAGCCCCAGCATTTT
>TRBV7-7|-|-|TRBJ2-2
CASSSHPGAGELFF
TGTGCCAGCAGCTCCCACCCGGGGGCCGGGGAGCTGTTTTTT
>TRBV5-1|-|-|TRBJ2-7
CASSLGPNREQYF
TGCGCCAGCAGCTTGGGGCCGAACAGGGAGCAGTACTTC
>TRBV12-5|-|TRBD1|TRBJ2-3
CASGLGTGAATSTDTQYF
TGTGCTAGTGGTCTTGGGACAGGGGCCGCCACTAGCACAGATACGCAGTATTTT
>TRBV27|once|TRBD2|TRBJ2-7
CASRNLLAGDSAGEQYF
TGTGCCAGCAGAAACCTACTAGCGGGAGATAGTGCAGGAGAGCAGTACTTC
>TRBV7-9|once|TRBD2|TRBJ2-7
CASSLGGRASSHEQYF
TGTGCCAGCAGCTTAGGCGGGAGGGCAAGTTCCCACGAGCAGTACTTC
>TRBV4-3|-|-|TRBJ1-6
CASSQQGTYNSPLHF
TGCGCCAGCAGCCAACAGGGGACCTATAATTCACCCCTCCACTTT
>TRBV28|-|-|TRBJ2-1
CASSFALNSYNEQFF
TGTGCCAGCAGTTTTGCTTTAAACTCCTACAATGAGCAGTTCTTC
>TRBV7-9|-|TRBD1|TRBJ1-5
CASGSGGDQPQHF
TGTGCCAGCGGGTCAGGGGGCGATCAGCCCCAGCATTTT
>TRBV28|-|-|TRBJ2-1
CASSAYNEQFF
TGTGCCAGCAGTGCTTACAATGAGCAGTTCTTC